This TCR beta chain derives from a study of memory CD4+ T cells and cytomegalovirus serostatus. At the level of the study: Healthy Belgian adult donors included several CMV-positive and 24 CMV-negative people. Overall study findings and caveats: CD4+ memory repertoires contained about 40% of the roughly 150 reported CMV TCRbeta sequences.

A remark on this clone: Its antigen is as yet unknown.

Study processing details: Out-of-frame sequences were removed, leaving 2,204,828 distinct TCRbeta sequences. TCRdb's table, derived via immunoSEQ multiplex PCR, lists solely in-frame clones and lacks some. V and J calls and clone size come straight from that table; D and trimming were deduced from the DNA. The sample holds about 61,000 clones, less than 85% seen once. Between the trimmed V and J ends, which lost 4 bases and 4 bases, there was a span of 11 bases. CDR3 size: 13 residues. Looked up from germline, CDR1 is MGHRA and CDR2 is YSYEKL. The sort gate was single viable CD3+CD4+CD8-CD45RO+ cells for memory CD4+ T cells. Serum IgG to CMV pp150, pp28, p38 and p52 defined serostatus.

The sequence was collected from an adult in good health and CMV-seronegative. Some clones in this sample may be carry-over from other donors' samples. V is TRBV4-1 and J is TRBJ2-7; D uncertain. Input material: memory CD4+ T cells from blood. CDR3 region: CASSLEHRYEQYF. In DNA form, the CDR3 reads TGCGCCAGCAGCCTTGAGCACAGATACGAGCAGTACTTC.